A selection of T cell receptor beta chains follows, all from one sample in a study of early T cells in non-severe SARS-CoV-2 infection. TCRdb re-called the 5' RACE reads with MiXCR, one entry per CDR3 protein. The sample lists about 64,000 distinct CDR3 sequences, less than 15% occurring once. Sequenced input: whole blood. The receptors shown here come from an adult who was a healthcare worker with PCR-confirmed SARS-CoV-2 infection or an uninfected control (not recorded which). CDR3s include the opening cysteine and the closing phenylalanine or tryptophan. D genes are given only for firm matches. Part of the rows lack a size; the others show once, few, many or a class for expanded clones.

NA	TRBV29-1	TRBJ2-3	NA	TGCAGCGGGCTAGCACCAGATACGCAGTATTTT	CSGLAPDTQYF
NA	TRBV29-1	TRBJ1-1	few	TGCGCCCTTAACCCTTTTTTGGACACTGAAGCTTTCTTT	CALNPFLDTEAFF
NA	TRBV30	TRBJ1-2	NA	TGTGCCTGGAGTGCGCAACCGGATGGCTACACCTTC	CAWSAQPDGYTF
NA	TRBV19	TRBJ1-1	NA	TGTGCCAGTAGTGGCCGAGGGTTCATGAACACTGAAGCTTTCTTT	CASSGRGFMNTEAFF
TRBD1	TRBV6-2/TRBV6-3	TRBJ1-1	few	TGTGCCAGCAGTGGAACGACAGGGGACACTGAAGCTTTCTTT	CASSGTTGDTEAFF
NA	TRBV30	TRBJ1-2	NA	TGTGCCTGGAGTCTCCATGGTAACGGCTACACCTTC	CAWSLHGNGYTF
TRBD2	TRBV20-1	TRBJ2-3	NA	TGCAGTGCTCGACTAGCGGGACCCCGATGGGCGCAGTATTTT	CSARLAGPRWAQYF
NA	TRBV19	TRBJ1-4	NA	TGTGCCAGTAGTAGGAGGGGTAATAATGAAAAACTGTTTTTT	CASSRRGNNEKLFF
NA	TRBV20-1	TRBJ1-5	few	TGCAGTGCTAGAGACAGGGCCATCCGAAATCAGCCCCAGCATTTT	CSARDRAIRNQPQHF
NA	TRBV5-4	TRBJ1-1	many	TGTGCCAGCAGCTTCGACAGCACTGAAGCTTTCTTT	CASSFDSTEAFF
NA	TRBV7-9	TRBJ2-7	NA	TGTGCCAGCAGCTTAGTCGGAACCGAGCAGTACTTC	CASSLVGTEQYF
NA	TRBV12-3/TRBV12-4	TRBJ1-1	NA	TGTGCCAGCACTGGGACGTTGTTGGTTGAAGCTTTCTTT	CASTGTLLVEAFF
NA	TRBV7-9	TRBJ2-7	few	TGTGCCAGCGGCCTGGGGCCCACCTACGAGCAGTACTTC	CASGLGPTYEQYF